The clone carrying this TCR beta chain has at least ten counts. Antigen unknown. The data stem from a study of regulatory T cells in long-lasting Graves disease. Study-level findings and limits: It was peripheral blood alone, not thyroid tissue, that was studied.

The CDR3 runs to 15 residues. The junction had 5 bases not matched to a gene; V was cut back by 3 bases and J by 7 bases. Per the germline V gene, CDR1 is MNHEY and CDR2 is SMNVEV (reference sequence). In building TCR beta libraries, iRepertoire HTBI primers were used together with Arm-PCR of CDR3 regions. Via MiXCR, TCRdb re-called the multiplex PCR reads, giving one row per CDR3 protein. The sample holds a few hundred thousand distinct CDR3 sequences, about 12% seen once. Stated time point: newly diagnosed GD, antithyroid drugs for less than 3 months. Extracted RNA from PBMCs served as the source of the TCR library. One endocrinology department in Xi'an, China, was where patients came from. A further study also used this sample, focusing on T cells in Graves' hyperthyroidism and ophthalmopathy. This second report adds: When ophthalmopathy did not progress within 18 months, Graves' hyperthyroidism was considered stable.

The source of this sequence is a woman younger than 30 with Graves disease. The chain carries TRBV27 and TRBJ2-1; 11 nucleotides line up with TRBD2. The starting material was peripheral blood mononuclear cells (PBMCs), obtained at new diagnosis, from a patient treated with antithyroid drugs. For the CDR3, the DNA is TGTGCCAGCAGTTTTGGGACTAGCGGATTAAATGAGCAGTTCTTC. Translating it yields CASSFGTSGLNEQFF.